A single sample gave rise to the 23 T cell receptor beta chains below, sequenced in a study of blood T cell repertoires in COVID-19. Assay used: immunoSEQ multiplex PCR; TCRdb lists only in-frame clones, some missing. The sample contains a few hundred thousand clones, under 90% of which appear only once. The sequencing sample was made of peripheral blood. The receptors derive from a woman aged 18 to 35 with acute or convalescent COVID-19.

The V call is TRBV5-1, the J call TRBJ2-1, with 7 nucleotides matching TRBD2. CDR3 length equals 16 residues. The germline V gene encodes CDR1 SGHRS and CDR2 YFSETQ. The V segment lost 2 bases and the J segment 8 bases; nucleotides outside the gene matches: 13. The CDR3 DNA reads as TGCGCCAGCAGCTTTCTACGTGGCGGGAGTCGATATGAGCAGTTCTTC. Encoded protein: CASSFLRGGSRYEQFF. Full variable domain (missing parts from reference TRBV5-1 and TRBJ2-1): KAGVTQTPRYLIKTRGQQVTLSCSPISGHRSVSWYQQTPGQGLQFLFEYFSETQRNKGNFPGRFSGRQFSNSRSEMNVSTLELGDSALYLCASSFLRGGSRYEQFFGPGTRLTVL.

The V call is TRBV19, the J call TRBJ2-7; D possibly corresponds to TRBD1 (6 bases). CDR1 is LNHDA, CDR2 SQIVND, per germline (reference sequence). The germline V and J ends were trimmed by 7 bases and 6 bases, with 16 bases remaining between them. The CDR3 length is 13 residues. The CDR3 region has the DNA TGTGCCAGTACCCCAGGGGCTCAAGGCGAGCAGTACTTC. It is translated as CASTPGAQGEQYF.

The CDR3 is CASSLGTSGNIQYF. The CDR3 coding sequence is TGTGCCAGCAGCTTAGGGACTAGCGGGAACATTCAGTACTTC. V usage is TRBV7-2 and J usage is TRBJ2-4, with 11 bases lining up with TRBD2. CDR3 length: 14 amino acids. Losses at the gene ends were 1 base for V and 7 bases for J; bases not matched to a gene: 0. Germline CDR1 SGHTA, CDR2 FQGNSA.

This rearrangement joins TRBV19 to TRBJ2-5; 9 positions match TRBD1. CDR1 is LNHDA and CDR2 is SQIVND in the germline V gene (reference sequence). This CDR3 is 18 amino acids long. The V segment lost 4 bases and the J segment 1 base; nucleotides outside the gene matches: 13. CDR3 nucleotide sequence: TGTGCCAGTAGTACTCGGACAGGGGTTTGGTCCGGCCAAGAGACCCAGTACTTC. Encoded protein: CASSTRTGVWSGQETQYF.

The chain employs TRBV4-3 and TRBJ2-2; D is unresolved. Between the trimmed V and J ends, which lost 0 bases and 7 bases, there was a span of 6 bases. This CDR3 contains 13 residues. From germline, CDR1 is LGHNA and CDR2 YSLEER. The CDR3 DNA reads TGCGCCAGCAGCCAAGAGATAGTCGGGGAGCTGTTTTTT. Translation gives CASSQEIVGELFF.

J is TRBJ2-5 and V is TRBV4-3; D is undetermined. The CDR3 has 17 amino acids. V dropped 0 bases and J dropped 2 bases, with 16 bases sitting between them. Germline values: CDR1 LGHNA, CDR2 YSLEER. CDR3 in amino acids: CASSQDLETAEQETQYF. CDR3 nucleotide sequence: TGCGCCAGCAGCCAAGATCTTGAGACTGCTGAACAAGAGACCCAGTACTTC.

This clone was seen many times. The chain joins TRBV2 to TRBJ2-5, with TRBD2 identical over 15 bases. Per germline, CDR1 SNHLY and CDR2 FYNNEI. V lost 1 base to trimming and J lost 5 bases; unmatched junction nucleotides: 5. The CDR3 loop spans 17 amino acids. As DNA, the CDR3 is TGTGCCAGCAGTGAAGGGACTAGCGGGAGGGCCTGGGAGACCCAGTACTTC. This sequence encodes CASSEGTSGRAWETQYF.

V and J are TRBV5-4 and TRBJ2-1; 7 nucleotides line up with TRBD1. This CDR3 has 15 amino acids. V lost 4 bases and J lost 2; bases outside the gene matches: 6. Germline CDR1 is SGHNT and CDR2 is YYREEE (reference sequence). CDR3 coding DNA: TGTGCCAGCAGCCGAGTCGGACAGGCCTACAATGAGCAGTTCTTC. Amino acids: CASSRVGQAYNEQFF.

The CDR3 protein is CASSPPDTYEQYF. The DNA for the CDR3 is TGTGCCAGCTCACCCCCTGACACCTACGAGCAGTACTTC. The V gene is TRBV18, the J gene TRBJ2-7, with D uncertain. CDR1 and CDR2 from the germline V gene are KGHSH and LQKENI. The CDR3 covers 13 residues. Trimming left V 3 bases short and J 2 bases short, with 8 bases between.

The genes are TRBV30 and TRBJ1-1; D is undetermined. Germline V lookup: CDR1 GTSNPN, CDR2 SVGIG (reference sequence). V was pared by 4 bases and J by 1 base, with 10 bases between. CDR3 length equals 13 residues. CDR3 coding DNA: TGTGCCTGGAATCAGGTAGGGAACACTGAAGCTTTCTTT. This gives the protein CAWNQVGNTEAFF.

The rearrangement uses TRBV29-1 and TRBJ1-1; D is unclear. Per germline, CDR1 SQVTM and CDR2 ANQGSEA. This CDR3 is built from 11 residues. The V end was cut by 1 base, the J end by 10 bases, with 10 bases between. The CDR3 is CSVEGSRGAFF. In DNA, the CDR3 is TGCAGCGTTGAAGGCAGTCGGGGAGCTTTCTTT.

V is TRBV21-1 and J is TRBJ2-2; the D call of TRBD2 is as the table states it, not checked on the DNA. TRBV21-1 is a recognized pseudogene. The CDR3 covers 22 residues. Here the CDR3 reads CASSKLEATSGRPHANTGELFF. The CDR3 DNA reads TGTGCCAGCAGCAAACTTGAGGCGACTAGCGGGAGGCCCCACGCGAACACCGGGGAGCTGTTTTTT.

The chain has TRBV25-1 and TRBJ1-3; D remains ambiguous. Germline-derived CDR1 and CDR2 are MGHDK and SYGVNS. Trimming pared 8 bases from V and 1 base from J, leaving 12 bases between. The CDR3 has 14 amino acids. The CDR3 nucleotides read TGTGCCAGCCGCGACTCGTGGTCTGGAAACACCATATATTTT. Its translation: CASRDSWSGNTIYF. Full variable domain (rest looked up from reference TRBV25-1 and TRBJ1-3): EADIYQTPRYLVIGTGKKITLECSQTMGHDKMYWYQQDPGMELHLIHYSYGVNSTEKGDLSSESTVSRIRTEHFPLTLESARPSHTSQYLCASRDSWSGNTIYFGEGSWLTVV.

The CDR3: CASSLLPSGGLNEQFF. The CDR3 coding sequence is TGCGCCAGCAGCTTGTTGCCTAGCGGGGGACTCAATGAGCAGTTCTTC. The chain links TRBV5-1 to TRBJ2-1, with TRBD2 matching over 10 bases. Germline-derived CDR1 and CDR2 are SGHRS and YFSETQ. Germline trimming cut 1 base from V and 6 bases from J; bases unmatched to any gene: 7. The CDR3 sequence is 16 residues long.

The CDR3 spells CASTSERTSGTYTGELFF. The CDR3 coding sequence is TGTGCCAGTACCTCAGAAAGGACTAGCGGGACGTACACCGGGGAGCTGTTTTTT. The rearrangement joins TRBV19 to TRBJ2-2, with 12 bases aligning to TRBD2. The CDR3 sequence is 18 residues long. The junction had 12 bases not matched to a gene; V was cut back by 7 bases and J by 3 bases. Germline CDR1 and CDR2: LNHDA and SQIVND (reference sequence).

This sequence joins TRBV15 and TRBJ2-3, with a weak D call TRBD1 (5 bases). CDR3 size: 15 residues. Germline V gene sequence: CDR1 LNHNV, CDR2 YYDKDF (reference sequence). Deletions cut 2 bases from V and 2 bases from J, with 11 bases between. The CDR3 DNA is TGTGCCACCAGCAGAACAGGCGATTCCACAGATACGCAGTATTTT. Translating it yields CATSRTGDSTDTQYF.

The sample holds a few counts of this clone. The CDR3: CASSTATGAGNTIYF. In DNA, the CDR3 is TGTGCCAGTAGTACCGCAACAGGGGCTGGAAACACCATATATTTT. The chain couples TRBV19 to TRBJ1-3; 7 bases map to TRBD1. The length of the CDR3 is 15 residues. Germline V gene data show CDR1 as LNHDA and CDR2 as SQIVND (reference sequence). The ends lost 4 bases at V and 2 bases at J; junction bases unmatched: 5.

This clone was observed a single time. The rearrangement links TRBV11-2 to TRBJ2-7; TRBD2 aligns across 7 bases. The CDR3 has 14 residues. The germline V gene has CDR1 SGHAT and CDR2 FQNNGV. V was pared by 1 base and J by 3 bases, with 3 bases of the junction left unmatched. CDR3 region: CASSLGGSGYEQYF. The CDR3 DNA reads as TGTGCCAGCAGCTTAGGCGGGAGTGGCTACGAGCAGTACTTC.

This rearrangement joins TRBV27 to TRBJ1-1; D perhaps matches TRBD1 (6 bases). Between the trimmed V and J ends, which lost 4 bases and 4 bases, there was a span of 19 bases. In germline, CDR1 is MNHEY, CDR2 SMNVEV (reference sequence). This CDR3 region has 16 residues. The CDR3 DNA reads TGTGCCAGCAGTTCAATTAGCGCAGGGGTAGTCACTGAAGCTTTCTTT. Its translation: CASSSISAGVVTEAFF.

The rearrangement joins TRBV5-8 to TRBJ1-1, with 7 bases that match TRBD1. Per the germline V gene, CDR1 is SGHTS and CDR2 is YDEGEE. CDR3 length: 11 amino acids. V shed 5 bases and J 10 bases; nucleotides not matched to a gene: 5. Here the CDR3 reads CASSQAGGAFF. DNA of the CDR3: TGTGCCAGCAGTCAAGCAGGGGGAGCTTTCTTT.

This clone was counted between two and nine times. The chain carries TRBV7-9 and TRBJ1-1, with D possibly being TRBD1 (6 bases). The germline V gene encodes CDR1 SEHNR and CDR2 FQNEAQ (reference sequence). The V end was cut by 1 base, the J end by 2 bases, with 11 bases between. The CDR3 covers 15 residues. CDR3 sequence: CASSLGVGGNTEAFF. CDR3 sequence (DNA): TGTGCCAGCAGCTTAGGAGTAGGGGGTAACACTGAAGCTTTCTTT.

The chain employs TRBV11-2 and TRBJ2-1; D is possibly TRBD2 (6 bases). Germline V CDR1 and CDR2: SGHAT, FQNNGV. The CDR3 sequence is 16 residues long. V shed 4 bases and J shed 8 bases, with 21 bases lying between them. CDR3 bases: TGTGCCAGCAGCTCGCTGGGCGGGACGACGGTCTATGAGCAGTTCTTC. Translating gives CASSSLGGTTVYEQFF.

The gene calls are TRBV19 and TRBJ1-1; TRBD1 matches 7 bases. This CDR3 has 14 amino acids. V was pared by 5 bases and J by 1 base, with 4 bases of the junction left unmatched. Germline V gene sequence: CDR1 LNHDA, CDR2 SQIVND (reference sequence). The CDR3 loop is CASSYRGRNTEAFF. CDR3 coding DNA: TGTGCCAGTAGTTACAGGGGCAGGAACACTGAAGCTTTCTTT.